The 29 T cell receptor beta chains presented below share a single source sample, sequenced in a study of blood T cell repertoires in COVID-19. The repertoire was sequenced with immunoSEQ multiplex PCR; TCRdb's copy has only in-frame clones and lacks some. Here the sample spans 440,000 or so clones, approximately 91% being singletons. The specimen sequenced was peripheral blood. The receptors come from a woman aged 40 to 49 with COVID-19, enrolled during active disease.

CDR3 amino acids: CASSFLTGVSEKLFF. Written as DNA, the CDR3 is TGTGCCAGCAGTTTCCTAACAGGGGTCAGTGAAAAACTGTTTTTT. This chain joins TRBV6-6 and TRBJ1-4; TRBD1 matches at 7 bases. The CDR3 has 15 residues. Trimming took 4 bases from V and 7 from J; bases not matched to a gene: 9. Germline V CDR1 and CDR2: MNHNY, SVGAGI (reference sequence).

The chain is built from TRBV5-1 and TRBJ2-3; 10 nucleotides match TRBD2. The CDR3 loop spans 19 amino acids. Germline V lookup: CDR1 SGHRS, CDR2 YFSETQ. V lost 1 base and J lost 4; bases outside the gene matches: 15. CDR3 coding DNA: TGCGCCAGCAGCTTGCCAGAGCGGGGGGGCGTTACGAGCTCAGATACGCAGTATTTT. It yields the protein CASSLPERGGVTSSDTQYF.

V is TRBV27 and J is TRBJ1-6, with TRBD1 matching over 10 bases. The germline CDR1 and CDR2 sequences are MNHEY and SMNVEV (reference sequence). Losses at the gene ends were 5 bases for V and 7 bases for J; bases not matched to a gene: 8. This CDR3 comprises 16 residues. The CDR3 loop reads CASSLDGTGDNSPLHF. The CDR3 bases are TGTGCCAGCAGTCTAGACGGGACAGGGGACAATTCACCCCTCCACTTT.

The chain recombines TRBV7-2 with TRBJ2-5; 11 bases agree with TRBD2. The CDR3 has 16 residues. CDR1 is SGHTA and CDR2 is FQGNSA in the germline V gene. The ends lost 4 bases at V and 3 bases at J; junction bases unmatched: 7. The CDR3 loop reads CASSSRLAGNKETQYF. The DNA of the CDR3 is TGTGCCAGCAGCTCTAGACTAGCGGGAAATAAAGAGACCCAGTACTTC.

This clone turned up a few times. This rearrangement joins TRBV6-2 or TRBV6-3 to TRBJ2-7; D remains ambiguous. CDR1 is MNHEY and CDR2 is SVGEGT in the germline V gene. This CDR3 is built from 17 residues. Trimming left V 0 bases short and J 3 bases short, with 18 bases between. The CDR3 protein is CASSYSIPKSTGYEQYF. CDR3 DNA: TGTGCCAGCAGTTACTCGATTCCGAAATCTACGGGCTACGAGCAGTACTTC.

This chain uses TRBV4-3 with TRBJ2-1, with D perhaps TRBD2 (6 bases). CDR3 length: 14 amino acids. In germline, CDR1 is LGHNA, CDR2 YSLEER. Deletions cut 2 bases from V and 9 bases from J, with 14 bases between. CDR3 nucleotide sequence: TGCGCCAGCAGCCAATTCTCGGGCGGGACTGAGCAGTTCTTC. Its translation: CASSQFSGGTEQFF.

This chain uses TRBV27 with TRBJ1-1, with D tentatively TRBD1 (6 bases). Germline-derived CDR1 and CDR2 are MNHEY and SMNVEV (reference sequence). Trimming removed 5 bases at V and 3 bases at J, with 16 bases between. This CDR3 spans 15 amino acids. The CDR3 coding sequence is TGTGCCAGCAGTCCCTGGGCAGGGGATTACACTGAAGCTTTCTTT. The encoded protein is CASSPWAGDYTEAFF.

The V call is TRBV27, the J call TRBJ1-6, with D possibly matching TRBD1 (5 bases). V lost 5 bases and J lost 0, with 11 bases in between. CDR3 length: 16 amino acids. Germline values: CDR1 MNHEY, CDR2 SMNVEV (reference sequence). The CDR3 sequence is CASSLQASSYNSPLHF. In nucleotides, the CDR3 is TGTGCCAGCAGTCTACAGGCGAGCTCCTATAATTCACCCCTCCACTTT.

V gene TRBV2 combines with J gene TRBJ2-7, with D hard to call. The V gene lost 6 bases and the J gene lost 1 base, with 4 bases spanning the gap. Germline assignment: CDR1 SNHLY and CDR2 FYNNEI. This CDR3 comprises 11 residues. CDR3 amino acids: CASSLSYEQYF. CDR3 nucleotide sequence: TGTGCCAGCAGCCTATCCTACGAGCAGTACTTC.

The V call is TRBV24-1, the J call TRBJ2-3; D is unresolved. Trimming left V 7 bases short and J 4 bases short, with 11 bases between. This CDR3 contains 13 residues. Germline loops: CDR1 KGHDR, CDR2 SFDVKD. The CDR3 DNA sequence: TGTGCCACCAGAGCAGGTTTAGCAGATACGCAGTATTTT. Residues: CATRAGLADTQYF.

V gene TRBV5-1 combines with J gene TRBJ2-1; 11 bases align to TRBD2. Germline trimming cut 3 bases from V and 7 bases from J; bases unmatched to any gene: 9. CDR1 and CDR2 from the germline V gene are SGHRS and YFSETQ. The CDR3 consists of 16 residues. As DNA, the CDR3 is TGCGCCAGCAGCTCCAGGCCGGGACTAGCGGATAATGAGCAGTTCTTC. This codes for CASSSRPGLADNEQFF.

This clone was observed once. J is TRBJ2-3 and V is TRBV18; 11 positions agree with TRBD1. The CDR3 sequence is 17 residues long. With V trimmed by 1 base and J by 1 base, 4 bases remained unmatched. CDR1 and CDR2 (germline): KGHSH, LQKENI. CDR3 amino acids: CASSPHPGQGGTDTQYF. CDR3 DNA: TGTGCCAGCTCACCACATCCGGGACAGGGGGGCACAGATACGCAGTATTTT. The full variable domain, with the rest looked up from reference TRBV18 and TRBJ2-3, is NAGVMQNPRHLVRRRGQEARLRCSPMKGHSHVYWYRQLPEEGLKFMVYLQKENIIDESGMPKERFSAEFPKEGPSILRIQQVVRGDSAAYFCASSPHPGQGGTDTQYFGPGTRLTVL.

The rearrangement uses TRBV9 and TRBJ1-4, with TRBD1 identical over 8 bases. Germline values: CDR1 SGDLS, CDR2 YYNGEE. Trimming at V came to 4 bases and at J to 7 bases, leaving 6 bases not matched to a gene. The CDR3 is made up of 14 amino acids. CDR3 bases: TGTGCCAGCAGCAGACAGGGGAAGGGTGAAAAACTGTTTTTT. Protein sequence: CASSRQGKGEKLFF.

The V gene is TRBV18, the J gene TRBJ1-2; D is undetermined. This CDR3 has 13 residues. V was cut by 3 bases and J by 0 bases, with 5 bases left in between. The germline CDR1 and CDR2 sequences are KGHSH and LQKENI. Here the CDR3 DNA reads TGTGCCAGCTCACCCCCATCTAACTATGGCTACACCTTC. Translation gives CASSPPSNYGYTF.

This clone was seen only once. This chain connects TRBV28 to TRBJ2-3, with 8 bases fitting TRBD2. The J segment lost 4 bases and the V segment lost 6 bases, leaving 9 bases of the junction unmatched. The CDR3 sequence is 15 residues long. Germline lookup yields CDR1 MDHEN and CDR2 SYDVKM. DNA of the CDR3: TGTGCCAGCAGCCGCCCCGCGGGAGGAGCAGATACGCAGTATTTT. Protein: CASSRPAGGADTQYF.

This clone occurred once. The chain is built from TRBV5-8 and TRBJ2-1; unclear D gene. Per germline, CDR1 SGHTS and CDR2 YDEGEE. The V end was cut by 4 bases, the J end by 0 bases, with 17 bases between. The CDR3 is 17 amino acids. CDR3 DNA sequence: TGTGCCAGCAGCCCAATCACAAGCGCCGTCTCCTACAATGAGCAGTTCTTC. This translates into CASSPITSAVSYNEQFF.

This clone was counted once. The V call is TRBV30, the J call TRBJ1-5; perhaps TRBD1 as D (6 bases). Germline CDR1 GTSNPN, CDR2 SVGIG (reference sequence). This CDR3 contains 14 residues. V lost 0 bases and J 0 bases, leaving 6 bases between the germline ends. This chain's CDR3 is CAWSVGGSNQPQHF. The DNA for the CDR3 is TGTGCCTGGAGTGTAGGGGGTAGCAATCAGCCCCAGCATTTT.

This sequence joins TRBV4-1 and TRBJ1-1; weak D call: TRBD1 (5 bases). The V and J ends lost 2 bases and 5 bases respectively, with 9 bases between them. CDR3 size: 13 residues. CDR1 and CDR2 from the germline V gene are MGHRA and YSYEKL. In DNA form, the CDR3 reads TGCGCCAGCAGCCAACTGGGGGGAACTGAAGCTTTCTTT. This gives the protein CASSQLGGTEAFF.

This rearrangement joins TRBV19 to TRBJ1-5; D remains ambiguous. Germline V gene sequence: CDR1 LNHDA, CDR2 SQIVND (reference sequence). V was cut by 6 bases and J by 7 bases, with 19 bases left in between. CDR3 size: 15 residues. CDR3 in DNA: TGTGCCAGTAGACGGAGGGATGGGGTTCGACAGCCCCAGCATTTT. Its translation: CASRRRDGVRQPQHF.

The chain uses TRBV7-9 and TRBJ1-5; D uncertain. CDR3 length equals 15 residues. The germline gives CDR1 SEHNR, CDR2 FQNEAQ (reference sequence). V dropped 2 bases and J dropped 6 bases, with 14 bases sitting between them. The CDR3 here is CASSLSGIHGQPQHF. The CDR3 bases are TGTGCCAGCAGCTTATCAGGCATCCACGGTCAGCCCCAGCATTTT.

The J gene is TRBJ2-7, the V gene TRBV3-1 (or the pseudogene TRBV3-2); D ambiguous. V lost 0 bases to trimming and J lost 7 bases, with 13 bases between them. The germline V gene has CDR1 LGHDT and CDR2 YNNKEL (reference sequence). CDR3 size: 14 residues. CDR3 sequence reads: CASSQDYRIREQYF. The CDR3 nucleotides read TGTGCCAGCAGCCAAGATTACAGAATACGAGAGCAGTACTTC.

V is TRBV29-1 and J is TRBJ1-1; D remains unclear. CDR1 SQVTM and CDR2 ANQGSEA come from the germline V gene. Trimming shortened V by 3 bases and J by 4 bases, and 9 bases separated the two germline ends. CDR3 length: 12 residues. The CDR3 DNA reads TGCAGCGTTGAGGTCGGGGTCACTGAAGCTTTCTTT. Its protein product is CSVEVGVTEAFF.

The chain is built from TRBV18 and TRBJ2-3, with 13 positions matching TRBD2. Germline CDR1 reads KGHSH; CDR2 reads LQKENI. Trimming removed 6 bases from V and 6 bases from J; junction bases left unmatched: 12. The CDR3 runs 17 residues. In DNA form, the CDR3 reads TGTGCCAGCTCCCGACTAGCGGGGGGCCGTGAGGGGGATACGCAGTATTTT. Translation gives CASSRLAGGREGDTQYF.

The CDR3 sequence is CASSFSGDSSYEQYF. CDR3 nucleotides: TGCGCCAGCAGCTTCTCGGGGGACAGCTCCTACGAGCAGTACTTC. The chain joins TRBV5-1 to TRBJ2-7; D possibly corresponds to TRBD1 (7 bases). CDR3 length: 15 residues. Germline V gives CDR1 SGHRS, CDR2 YFSETQ. The ends were cut back, 2 bases at V and 0 bases at J, with 12 bases in the middle.

The CDR3 loop reads CAVEKWETQYF. The CDR3 coding sequence is TGTGCCGTAGAGAAATGGGAGACCCAGTACTTC. The chain has TRBV6-5 and TRBJ2-5; D is ambiguous. This CDR3 region has 11 residues. Germline V gene data show CDR1 as MNHEY and CDR2 as SVGAGI. The V end was cut by 11 bases, the J end by 5 bases, with 12 bases between.

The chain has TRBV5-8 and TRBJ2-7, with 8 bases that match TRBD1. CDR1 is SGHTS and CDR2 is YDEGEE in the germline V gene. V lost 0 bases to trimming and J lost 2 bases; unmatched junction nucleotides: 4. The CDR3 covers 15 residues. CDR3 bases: TGTGCCAGCAGCTTGGGGGCAGGGGGCGCCTACGAGCAGTACTTC. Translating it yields CASSLGAGGAYEQYF.

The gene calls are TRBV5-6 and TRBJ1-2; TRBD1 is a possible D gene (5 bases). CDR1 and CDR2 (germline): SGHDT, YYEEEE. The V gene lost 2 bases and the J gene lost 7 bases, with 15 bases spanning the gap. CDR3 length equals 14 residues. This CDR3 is CASSFRGESLGYTF. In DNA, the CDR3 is TGTGCCAGCAGCTTTCGGGGGGAGTCTCTTGGCTACACCTTC.

CDR3 region: CASSPSGVSSYEQYF. The DNA of the CDR3 is TGTGCCAGCAGCCCTAGCGGGGTGAGTTCCTACGAGCAGTACTTC. The rearrangement uses TRBV7-3 and TRBJ2-7, with 9 bases fitting TRBD2. Germline V gene lookup returns CDR1 SGHTA and CDR2 FQGTGA. Trimming took 5 bases from V and 1 from J; bases not matched to a gene: 6. This CDR3 has 15 amino acids. The full variable domain, completed using reference TRBV7-3 and TRBJ2-7, is GAGVSQTPSNKVTEKGKYVELRCDPISGHTALYWYRQSLGQGPEFLIYFQGTGAADDSGLPNDRFFAVRPEGSVSTLKIQRTERGDSAVYLCASSPSGVSSYEQYFGPGTRLTVT.

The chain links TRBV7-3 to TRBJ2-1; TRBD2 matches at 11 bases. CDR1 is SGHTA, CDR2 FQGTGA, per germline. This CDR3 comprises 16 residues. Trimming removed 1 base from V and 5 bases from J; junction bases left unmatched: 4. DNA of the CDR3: TGTGCCAGCAGCTTAATTGGGACTAGCGGAAACAATGAGCAGTTCTTC. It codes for CASSLIGTSGNNEQFF.